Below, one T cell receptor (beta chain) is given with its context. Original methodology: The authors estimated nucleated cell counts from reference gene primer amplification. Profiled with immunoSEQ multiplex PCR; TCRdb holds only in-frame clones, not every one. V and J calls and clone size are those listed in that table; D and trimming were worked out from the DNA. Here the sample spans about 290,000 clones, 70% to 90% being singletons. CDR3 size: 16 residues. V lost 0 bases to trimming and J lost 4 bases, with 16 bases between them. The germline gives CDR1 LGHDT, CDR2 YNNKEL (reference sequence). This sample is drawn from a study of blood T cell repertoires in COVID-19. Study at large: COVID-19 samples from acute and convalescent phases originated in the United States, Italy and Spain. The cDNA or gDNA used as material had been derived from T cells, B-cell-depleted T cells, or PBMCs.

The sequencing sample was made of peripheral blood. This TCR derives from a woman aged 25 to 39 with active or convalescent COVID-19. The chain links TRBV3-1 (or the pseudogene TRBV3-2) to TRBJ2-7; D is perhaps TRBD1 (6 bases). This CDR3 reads CASSQEQQRGIYEQYF. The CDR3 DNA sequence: TGTGCCAGCAGCCAAGAGCAGCAGAGGGGGATTTACGAGCAGTACTTC.